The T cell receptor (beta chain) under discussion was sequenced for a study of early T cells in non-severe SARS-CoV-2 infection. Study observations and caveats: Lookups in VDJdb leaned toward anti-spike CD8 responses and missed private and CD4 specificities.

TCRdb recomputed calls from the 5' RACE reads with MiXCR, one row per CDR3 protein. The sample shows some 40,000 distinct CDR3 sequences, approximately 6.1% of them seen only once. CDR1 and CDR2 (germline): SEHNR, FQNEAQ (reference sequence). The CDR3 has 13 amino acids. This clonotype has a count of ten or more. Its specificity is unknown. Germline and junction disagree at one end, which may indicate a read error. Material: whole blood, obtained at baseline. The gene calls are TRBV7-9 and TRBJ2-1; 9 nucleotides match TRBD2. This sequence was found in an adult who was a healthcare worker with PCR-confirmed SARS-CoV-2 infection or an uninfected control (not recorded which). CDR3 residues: CASSPGGLALGTF. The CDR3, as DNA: TGTGCCAGCAGCCCGGGGGGACTAGCCCTCGGGACCTTC.